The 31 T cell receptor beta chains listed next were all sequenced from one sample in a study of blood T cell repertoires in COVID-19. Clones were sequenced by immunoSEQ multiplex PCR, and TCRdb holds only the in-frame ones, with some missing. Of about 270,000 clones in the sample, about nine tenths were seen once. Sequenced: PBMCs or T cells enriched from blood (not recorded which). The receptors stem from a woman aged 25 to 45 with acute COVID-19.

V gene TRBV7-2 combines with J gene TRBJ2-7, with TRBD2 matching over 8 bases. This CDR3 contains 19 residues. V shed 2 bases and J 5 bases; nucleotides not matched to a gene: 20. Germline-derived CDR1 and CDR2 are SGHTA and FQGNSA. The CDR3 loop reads CASSLFLGLSGSVRNEQYF. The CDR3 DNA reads TGTGCCAGCAGCTTATTTCTAGGGTTAAGCGGGAGTGTAAGGAACGAGCAGTACTTC.

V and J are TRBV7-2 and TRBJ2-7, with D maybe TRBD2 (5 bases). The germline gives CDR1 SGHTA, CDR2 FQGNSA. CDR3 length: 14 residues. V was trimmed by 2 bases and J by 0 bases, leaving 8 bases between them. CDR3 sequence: CASSLTGSSYEQYF. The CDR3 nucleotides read TGTGCCAGCAGCTTAACGGGGTCCTCCTACGAGCAGTACTTC.

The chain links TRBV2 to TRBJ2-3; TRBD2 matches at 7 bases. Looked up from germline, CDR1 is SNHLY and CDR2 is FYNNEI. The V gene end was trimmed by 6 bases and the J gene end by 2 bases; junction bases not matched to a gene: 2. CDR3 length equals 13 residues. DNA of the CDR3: TGTGCCAGCAGGGGGGACTACACAGATACGCAGTATTTT. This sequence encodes CASRGDYTDTQYF.

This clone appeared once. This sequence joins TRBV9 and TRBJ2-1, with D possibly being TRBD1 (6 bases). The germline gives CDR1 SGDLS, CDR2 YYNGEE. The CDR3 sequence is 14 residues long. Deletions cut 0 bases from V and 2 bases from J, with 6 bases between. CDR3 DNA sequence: TGTGCCAGCAGCGTAGGACAGGCCTACAATGAGCAGTTCTTC. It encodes CASSVGQAYNEQFF.

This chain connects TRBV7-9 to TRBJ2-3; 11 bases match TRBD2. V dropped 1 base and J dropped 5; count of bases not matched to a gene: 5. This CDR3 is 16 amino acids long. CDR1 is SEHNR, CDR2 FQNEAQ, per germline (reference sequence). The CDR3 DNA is TGTGCCAGCAGCTTAGATGTAGCGGGAGGGCAAGATACGCAGTATTTT. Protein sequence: CASSLDVAGGQDTQYF.

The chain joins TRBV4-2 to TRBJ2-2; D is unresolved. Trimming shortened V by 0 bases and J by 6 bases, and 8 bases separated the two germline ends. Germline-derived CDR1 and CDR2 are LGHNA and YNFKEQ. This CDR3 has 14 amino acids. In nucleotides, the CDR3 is TGTGCCAGCAGCCAAGACCCACTGTCCGGGGAGCTGTTTTTT. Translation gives CASSQDPLSGELFF.

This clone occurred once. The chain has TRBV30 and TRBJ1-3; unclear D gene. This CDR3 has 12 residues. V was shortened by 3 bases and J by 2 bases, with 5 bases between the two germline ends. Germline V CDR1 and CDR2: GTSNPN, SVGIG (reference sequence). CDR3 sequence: CAWSQAGNTIYF. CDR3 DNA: TGTGCCTGGAGCCAGGCTGGAAACACCATATATTTT.

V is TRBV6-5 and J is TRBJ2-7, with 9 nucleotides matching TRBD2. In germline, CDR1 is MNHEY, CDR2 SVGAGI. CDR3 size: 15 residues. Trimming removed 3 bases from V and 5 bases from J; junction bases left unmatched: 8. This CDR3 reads CASSYSGTSIHEQYF. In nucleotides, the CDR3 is TGTGCCAGCAGTTATTCCGGGACTAGCATCCACGAGCAGTACTTC.

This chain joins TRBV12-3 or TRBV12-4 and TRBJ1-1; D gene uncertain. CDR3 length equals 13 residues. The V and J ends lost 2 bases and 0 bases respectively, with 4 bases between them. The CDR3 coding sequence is TGTGCCAGCAGTTTATTATTGAACACTGAAGCTTTCTTT. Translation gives CASSLLLNTEAFF.

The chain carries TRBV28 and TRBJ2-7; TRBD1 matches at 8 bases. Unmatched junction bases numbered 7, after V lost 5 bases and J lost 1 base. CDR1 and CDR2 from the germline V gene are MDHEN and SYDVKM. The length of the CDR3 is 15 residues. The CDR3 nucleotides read TGTGCCAGCAGTCGGACAGGGACCCTTTCCTACGAGCAGTACTTC. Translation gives CASSRTGTLSYEQYF.

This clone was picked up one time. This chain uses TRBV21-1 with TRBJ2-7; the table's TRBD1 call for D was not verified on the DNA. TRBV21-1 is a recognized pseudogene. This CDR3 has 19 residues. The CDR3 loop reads CASSEVFFLGARDAYEQYF. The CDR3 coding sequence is TGTGCCAGCAGTGAAGTGTTCTTCCTAGGGGCACGAGACGCCTACGAGCAGTACTTC.

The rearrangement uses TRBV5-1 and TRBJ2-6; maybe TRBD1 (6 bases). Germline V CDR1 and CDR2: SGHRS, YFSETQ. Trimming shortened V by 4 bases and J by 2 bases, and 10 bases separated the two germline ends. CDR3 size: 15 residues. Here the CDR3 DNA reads TGCGCCAGCAGCGAACAGGGAGCTGGGGCCAACGTCCTGACTTTC. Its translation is CASSEQGAGANVLTF.

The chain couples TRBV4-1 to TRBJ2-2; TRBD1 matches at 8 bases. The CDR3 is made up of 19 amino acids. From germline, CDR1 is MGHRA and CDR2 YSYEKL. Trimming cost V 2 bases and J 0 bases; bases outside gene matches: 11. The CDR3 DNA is TGCGCCAGCAGCCAATTTACCCGGGACAGGACTTCGAACACCGGGGAGCTGTTTTTT. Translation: CASSQFTRDRTSNTGELFF.

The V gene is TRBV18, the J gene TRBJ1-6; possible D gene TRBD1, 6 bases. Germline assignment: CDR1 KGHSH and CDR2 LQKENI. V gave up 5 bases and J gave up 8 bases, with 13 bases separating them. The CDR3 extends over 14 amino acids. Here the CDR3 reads CASSTTGLDSPLHF. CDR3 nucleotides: TGTGCCAGCTCAACAACAGGGTTGGATTCACCCCTCCACTTT.

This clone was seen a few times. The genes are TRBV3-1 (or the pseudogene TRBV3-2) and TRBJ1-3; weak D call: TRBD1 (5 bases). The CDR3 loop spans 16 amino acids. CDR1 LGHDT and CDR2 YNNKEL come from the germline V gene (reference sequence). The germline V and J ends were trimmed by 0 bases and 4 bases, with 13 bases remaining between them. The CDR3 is CASSQERGSFGNTIYF. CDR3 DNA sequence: TGTGCCAGCAGCCAAGAACGGGGGAGTTTCGGAAACACCATATATTTT.

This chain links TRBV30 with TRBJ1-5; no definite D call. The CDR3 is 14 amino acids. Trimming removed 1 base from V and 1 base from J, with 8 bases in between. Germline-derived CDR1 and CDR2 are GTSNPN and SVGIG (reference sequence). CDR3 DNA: TGTGCCTGGAGTGACCGAGGCAGCAATCAGCCCCAGCATTTT. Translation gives CAWSDRGSNQPQHF.

CDR3 residues: CASSADVGGHQPQHF. CDR3 coding DNA: TGTGCCAGCAGCGCCGACGTAGGGGGACATCAGCCCCAGCATTTT. The rearrangement uses TRBV9 and TRBJ1-5; possibly TRBD1 for D (6 bases). V was clipped by 3 bases and J by 5 bases, with 15 bases between them. Germline V gene data show CDR1 as SGDLS and CDR2 as YYNGEE. This CDR3 has 15 amino acids.

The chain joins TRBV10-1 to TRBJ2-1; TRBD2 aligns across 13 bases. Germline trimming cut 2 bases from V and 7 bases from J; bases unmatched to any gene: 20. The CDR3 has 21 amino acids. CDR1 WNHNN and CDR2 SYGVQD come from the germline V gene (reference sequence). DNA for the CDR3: TGCGCCAGCAGTGAGAAGGGACGCTTCCCCTGGACTAGCGGGAGTATGAATGAGCAGTTCTTC. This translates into CASSEKGRFPWTSGSMNEQFF.

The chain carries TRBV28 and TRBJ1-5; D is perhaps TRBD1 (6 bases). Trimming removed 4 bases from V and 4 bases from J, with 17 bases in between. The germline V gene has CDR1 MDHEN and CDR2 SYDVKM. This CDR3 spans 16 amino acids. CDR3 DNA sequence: TGTGCCAGCAGTTCACCAGGGGTAGAGGGGAATCAGCCCCAGCATTTT. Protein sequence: CASSSPGVEGNQPQHF.

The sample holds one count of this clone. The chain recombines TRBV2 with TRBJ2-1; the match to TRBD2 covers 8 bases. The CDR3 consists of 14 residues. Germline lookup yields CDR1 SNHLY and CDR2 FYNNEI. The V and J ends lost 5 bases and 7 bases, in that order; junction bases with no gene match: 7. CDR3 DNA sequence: TGTGCCAGCAGTCCCGGGACTAGATTAAATGAGCAGTTCTTC. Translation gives CASSPGTRLNEQFF.

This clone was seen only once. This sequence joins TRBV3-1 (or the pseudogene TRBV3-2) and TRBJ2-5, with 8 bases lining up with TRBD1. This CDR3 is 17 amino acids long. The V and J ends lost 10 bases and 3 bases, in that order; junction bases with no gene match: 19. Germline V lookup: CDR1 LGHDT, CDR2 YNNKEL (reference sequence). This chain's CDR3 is CATAAGQGGDIEETQYF. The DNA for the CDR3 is TGTGCCACCGCGGCCGGACAGGGCGGGGATATCGAAGAGACCCAGTACTTC.

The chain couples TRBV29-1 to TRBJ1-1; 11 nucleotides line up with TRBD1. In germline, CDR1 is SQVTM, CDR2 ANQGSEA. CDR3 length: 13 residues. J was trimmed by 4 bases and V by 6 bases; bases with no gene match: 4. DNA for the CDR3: TGCAGCGTGAGGGGACAGGGGGGCACTGAAGCTTTCTTT. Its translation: CSVRGQGGTEAFF.

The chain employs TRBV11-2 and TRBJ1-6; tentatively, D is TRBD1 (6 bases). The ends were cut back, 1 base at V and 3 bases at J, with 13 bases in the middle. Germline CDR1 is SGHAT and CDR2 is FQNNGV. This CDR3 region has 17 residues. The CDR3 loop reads CASSLGLIQGYNSPLHF. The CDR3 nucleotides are TGTGCCAGCAGCTTAGGTTTGATACAGGGCTATAATTCACCCCTCCACTTT.

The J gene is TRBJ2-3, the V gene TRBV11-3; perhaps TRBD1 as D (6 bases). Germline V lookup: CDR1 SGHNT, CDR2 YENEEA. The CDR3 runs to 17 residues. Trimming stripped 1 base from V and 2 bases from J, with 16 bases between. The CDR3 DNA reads TGTGCCAGCAGCTTAGGTTTTCGTGGGGGCAACACAGATACGCAGTATTTT. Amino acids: CASSLGFRGGNTDTQYF.

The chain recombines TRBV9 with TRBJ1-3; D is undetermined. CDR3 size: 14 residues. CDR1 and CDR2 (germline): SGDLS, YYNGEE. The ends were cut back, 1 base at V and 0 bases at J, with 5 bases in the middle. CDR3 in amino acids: CASSVLSSGNTIYF. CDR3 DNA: TGTGCCAGCAGCGTACTCAGCTCTGGAAACACCATATATTTT.

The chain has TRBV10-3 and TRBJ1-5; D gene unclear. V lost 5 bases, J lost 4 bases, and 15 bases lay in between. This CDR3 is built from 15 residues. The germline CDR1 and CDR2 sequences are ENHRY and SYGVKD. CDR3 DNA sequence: TGTGCCATCAGTCCCGGCATGGGCTATAATCAGCCCCAGCATTTT. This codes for CAISPGMGYNQPQHF.

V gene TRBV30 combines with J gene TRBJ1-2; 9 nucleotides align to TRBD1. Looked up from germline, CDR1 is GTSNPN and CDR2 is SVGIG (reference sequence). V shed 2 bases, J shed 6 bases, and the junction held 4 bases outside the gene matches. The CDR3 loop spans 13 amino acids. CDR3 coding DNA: TGTGCCTGGAGTCCGGGACAGGGACATGGCTACACCTTC. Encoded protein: CAWSPGQGHGYTF.

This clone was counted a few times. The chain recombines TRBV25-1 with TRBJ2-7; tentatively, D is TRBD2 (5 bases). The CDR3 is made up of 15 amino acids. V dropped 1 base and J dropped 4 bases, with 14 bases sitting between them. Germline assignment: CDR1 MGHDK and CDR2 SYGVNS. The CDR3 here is CASSELGAGGYEQYF. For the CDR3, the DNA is TGTGCCAGCAGTGAATTGGGCGCAGGAGGTTACGAGCAGTACTTC.

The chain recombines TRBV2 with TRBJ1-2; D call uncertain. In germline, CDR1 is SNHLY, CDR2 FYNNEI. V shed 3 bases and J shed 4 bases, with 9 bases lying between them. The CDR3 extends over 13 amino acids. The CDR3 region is CASSEPEVYGYTF. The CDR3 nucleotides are TGTGCCAGCAGTGAGCCGGAGGTCTATGGCTACACCTTC. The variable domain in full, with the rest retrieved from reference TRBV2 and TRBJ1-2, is EPEVTQTPSHQVTQMGQEVILRCVPISNHLYFYWYRQILGQKVEFLVSFYNNEISEKSEIFDDQFSVERPDGSNFTLKIRSTKLEDSAMYFCASSEPEVYGYTFGSGTRLTVV.

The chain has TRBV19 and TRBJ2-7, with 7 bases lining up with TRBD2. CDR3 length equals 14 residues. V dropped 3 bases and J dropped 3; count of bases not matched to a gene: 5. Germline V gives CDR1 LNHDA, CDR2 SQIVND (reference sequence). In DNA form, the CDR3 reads TGTGCCAGTAGTATCATGGCGGGAGTCTACGAGCAGTACTTC. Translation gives CASSIMAGVYEQYF.

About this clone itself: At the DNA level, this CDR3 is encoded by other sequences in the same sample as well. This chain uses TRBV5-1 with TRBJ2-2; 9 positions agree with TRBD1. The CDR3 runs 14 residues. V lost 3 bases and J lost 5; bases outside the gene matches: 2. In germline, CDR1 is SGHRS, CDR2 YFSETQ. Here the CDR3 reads CASSSDRGTGELFF. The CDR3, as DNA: TGCGCCAGCAGCTCGGACAGGGGTACCGGGGAGCTGTTTTTT.